These T cell receptor beta chains were read from a single sample in a study of blood T cells in healthy people across ages. TCRdb passed the 5' RACE reads through MiXCR, listing each CDR3 protein once. Here the sample spans roughly 1.5 million distinct CDR3 sequences, about 42% being singletons. Sequenced input: blood. These receptors were collected from a woman aged 18-29 years in good health. CDR3s include the opening cysteine and the closing phenylalanine or tryptophan. The D gene is left open where the match is weak. Expanded clones are given a class, and other clones once, few, many or no size at all.

clone_size | j_call | v_call | d_call | cdr3_aa | cdr3_nt
. | TRBJ2-7 | TRBV29-1 | . | CSVVWGAYEQYF | TGCAGCGTTGTCTGGGGGGCATACGAGCAGTACTTC
few | TRBJ2-5 | TRBV7-3 | . | CASSREPEETQYF | TGTGCCAGCAGCCGAGAACCTGAAGAGACCCAGTACTTC
. | TRBJ2-7 | TRBV20-1 | . | CSAVRSSYNEQYF | TGCAGTGCTGTCCGGAGCTCCTACAATGAGCAGTACTTC
many | TRBJ1-6 | TRBV12-3/TRBV12-4 | . | CASSLAHGVGFPPLHF | TGTGCCAGCAGTTTAGCGCATGGGGTTGGATTTCCACCCCTCCACTTT
many | TRBJ2-3 | TRBV7-8 | TRBD2 | CASSPTGGAGNTDTQYF | TGTGCCAGCAGCCCAACCGGTGGAGCGGGAAACACAGATACGCAGTATTTT
once | TRBJ1-2 | TRBV13 | . | CASSLGAGLGYGYTF | TGTGCCAGCAGCTTAGGAGCAGGGCTGGGCTATGGCTACACCTTC
once | TRBJ2-2 | TRBV27 | TRBD1 | CASSPGQGGNTGELFF | TGTGCCAGCAGCCCGGGACAGGGGGGCAACACCGGGGAGCTGTTTTTT
few | TRBJ2-3 | TRBV5-6 | . | CASSLRPLSQYF | TGTGCCAGCAGCCTGCGGCCTTTGTCGCAGTATTTT
. | TRBJ2-7 | TRBV11-1 | . | CASSLTQSYELYF | TGTGCCAGCAGCTTAACCCAGTCCTACGAGCTGTACTTC
few | TRBJ1-2 | TRBV4-1 | . | CASSRFLESDNYDYTF | TGCGCCAGCAGCCGGTTTCTTGAATCAGATAACTATGACTACACCTTC
. | TRBJ1-5 | TRBV4-1 | . | CASRQEGLGGSNQPQHF | TGCGCCAGCAGACAAGAGGGGTTAGGGGGGAGCAATCAGCCCCAGCATTTT
few | TRBJ1-6 | TRBV6-1 | . | CASSEYMRLSPLHF | TGTGCCAGCAGTGAATATATGAGGCTTTCACCCCTCCACTTT
once | TRBJ2-1 | TRBV27 | TRBD1 | CASSLNRGEVGWDEQFF | TGTGCCAGCAGTCTTAACAGGGGCGAGGTCGGGTGGGATGAGCAGTTCTTC
few | TRBJ2-7 | TRBV27 | . | CASSPLSIHSYEQYF | TGTGCCAGCAGTCCCCTTTCCATTCACTCCTACGAGCAGTACTTC
many | TRBJ2-5 | TRBV12-3/TRBV12-4 | . | CASSFRRDGTQYF | TGTGCCAGCAGTTTCCGGCGGGACGGGACCCAGTACTTC
. | TRBJ1-2 | TRBV7-9 | TRBD1 | CASSTAGTGVVDGYTF | TGTGCCAGCAGCACGGCCGGGACAGGGGTGGTCGATGGCTACACCTTC
many | TRBJ2-5 | TRBV5-5 | . | CASSPGTPETQYF | TGTGCCAGCTCACCCGGGACCCCGGAGACCCAGTACTTC
few | TRBJ2-3 | TRBV20-1 | TRBD2 | CSARLVRLAGSYTDTQYF | TGCAGTGCTAGATTAGTCCGACTAGCGGGATCATACACAGATACGCAGTATTTT
. | TRBJ2-7 | TRBV20-1 | . | CSASLDGYEQYF | TGCAGTGCTAGCCTTGACGGCTACGAGCAGTACTTC
. | TRBJ1-2 | TRBV12-3/TRBV12-4 | . | CASRDLGLFYGYTF | TGTGCCAGCAGGGACCTGGGGCTGTTCTATGGCTACACCTTC
. | TRBJ1-2 | TRBV5-1 | . | CASSLNPQGMGYGYTF | TGCGCCAGCAGCTTGAACCCCCAAGGGATGGGCTATGGCTACACCTTC
. | TRBJ1-6 | TRBV27 | . | CASSFSSWVDNSPLHF | TGTGCCAGCAGTTTCTCCTCTTGGGTGGACAATTCACCCCTCCACTTT
few | TRBJ2-7 | TRBV6-5 | TRBD2 | CASSSQGLAASSSYEQYF | TGTGCCAGCAGTTCCCAGGGACTAGCGGCCAGTAGCTCCTACGAGCAGTACTTC
. | TRBJ1-4 | TRBV7-9 | . | CASSSFEKLFF | TGTGCCAGCAGCTCGTTTGAAAAACTGTTTTTT
. | TRBJ1-5 | TRBV9 | TRBD1 | CASSRQGSQPQHF | TGTGCCAGCAGCAGACAGGGAAGTCAGCCCCAGCATTTT
few | TRBJ2-3 | TRBV10-2 | TRBD2 | CASNRGLALPPGTDTQYF | TGCGCCAGCAATCGAGGACTAGCACTACCCCCGGGCACAGATACGCAGTATTTT
. | TRBJ2-5 | TRBV7-2 | . | CASTSFRAVQETQSF | TGTGCCAGCACCTCCTTCCGGGCGGTCCAAGAGACCCAGTCCTTC
. | TRBJ2-7 | TRBV7-9 | . | CASRRGLAYGQYF | TGTGCCAGCAGACGGGGCCTAGCCTACGGGCAGTACTTC
few | TRBJ2-3 | TRBV5-1 | . | CASSRGELSDTQYF | TGCGCCAGCAGTCGCGGTGAGCTTTCAGATACGCAGTATTTT
. | TRBJ2-7 | TRBV7-2 | TRBD2 | CASSRGSGRSSYEQYF | TGTGCCAGCAGCCGCGGCAGCGGGAGGAGCTCCTACGAGCAGTACTTC
. | TRBJ2-2 | TRBV11-2 | . | CASSLSQGSEELFF | TGTGCCAGCAGCTTATCTCAGGGAAGCGAGGAGCTGTTTTTT
. | TRBJ2-7 | TRBV20-1 | TRBD1 | CSARVDRGMYEQYF | TGCAGTGCTAGAGTTGACAGGGGGATGTACGAGCAGTACTTC
few | TRBJ2-3 | TRBV28 | . | CASSFGGTTDTQYF | TGTGCCAGCAGTTTCGGCGGGACCACAGATACGCAGTATTTT
few | TRBJ2-1 | TRBV9 | TRBD2 | CASSPGLPWTSGNSYNEQFF | TGTGCCAGCAGCCCCGGCCTTCCTTGGACTAGCGGGAATTCCTACAATGAGCAGTTCTTC
. | TRBJ1-2 | TRBV6-5 | . | CASSYSGRMFYGHTF | TGTGCCAGCAGTTACTCAGGCCGTATGTTCTATGGCCACACCTTC
. | TRBJ2-1 | TRBV5-1 | . | CASSHRGSGDNEQFF | TGCGCCAGCAGCCACCGGGGGAGCGGAGACAATGAGCAGTTCTTC
. | TRBJ2-1 | TRBV3-1 | TRBD2 | CASGQGSGSSYNEQFF | TGTGCCAGCGGCCAAGGAAGCGGGAGCTCCTACAATGAGCAGTTCTTC
. | TRBJ2-3 | TRBV11-3 | . | CASSLRGEATQYF | TGTGCCAGCAGCTTAAGGGGGGAGGCTACGCAGTATTTT
once | TRBJ2-7 | TRBV4-3 | TRBD2 | CASSQASGGVDNEQYF | TGCGCCAGCAGCCAGGCTAGCGGGGGGGTAGACAATGAGCAGTACTTC
once | TRBJ1-3 | TRBV11-2 | . | CASSGSGSGNTIYF | TGTGCCAGCAGCGGGAGCGGCTCTGGAAACACCATATATTTT
. | TRBJ1-5 | TRBV6-2/TRBV6-3 | TRBD1 | CASSHDRGGNQPQHF | TGTGCCAGCAGTCATGACAGGGGAGGCAATCAGCCCCAGCATTTT
. | TRBJ1-1 | TRBV24-1 | . | CATIDPTRNTEAFF | TGTGCCACCATTGACCCTACACGGAACACTGAAGCTTTCTTT
many | TRBJ2-1 | TRBV6-1 | TRBD2 | CASSELAGAYNEQFF | TGTGCCAGCAGTGAACTAGCGGGAGCCTACAATGAGCAGTTCTTC
few | TRBJ2-3 | TRBV6-1 | . | CATRGGSTDTQYF | TGTGCCACCAGAGGCGGGAGCACAGATACGCAGTATTTT
. | TRBJ2-5 | TRBV9 | . | CAGSARTDQETQYF | TGTGCCGGCAGCGCCAGGACAGACCAAGAGACCCAGTACTTC